The 30 T cell receptor beta chains below were found in one sample sequenced in a study of blood T cell repertoires in COVID-19. The data were produced by immunoSEQ multiplex PCR, yet TCRdb's version contains in-frame clones alone and is incomplete. The repertoire holds approximately 330,000 clones, with about nine tenths as singletons. Sequences were obtained from PBMCs or T cells enriched from blood (not recorded which). These receptors all stem from a woman aged 25 to 39 who had recovered from COVID-19.

CDR3 in amino acids: CASSPSGGTQPQHF. As DNA, the CDR3 is TGTGCCAGCAGTCCGTCAGGGGGGACCCAGCCCCAGCATTTT. J is TRBJ1-5 and V is TRBV28; 7 bases are a match to TRBD1. J was trimmed by 7 bases and V by 5 bases; bases with no gene match: 8. Germline CDR1 is MDHEN and CDR2 is SYDVKM. The CDR3 length is 14 residues.

The chain joins TRBV3-1 (or the pseudogene TRBV3-2) to TRBJ2-7, with TRBD1 matching over 8 bases. The J segment lost 3 bases and the V segment lost 4 bases, leaving 8 bases of the junction unmatched. The germline CDR1 and CDR2 sequences are LGHDT and YNNKEL (reference sequence). The CDR3 is made up of 15 amino acids. The CDR3 here is CASSPGTGSFYEQYF. The CDR3 DNA reads as TGTGCCAGCAGCCCGGGGACAGGTTCTTTCTACGAGCAGTACTTC.

The chain uses TRBV3-1 (or the pseudogene TRBV3-2) and TRBJ2-5; 9 nucleotides match TRBD2. The CDR3 extends over 16 amino acids. Germline trimming cut 2 bases from V and 5 bases from J; bases unmatched to any gene: 9. Germline V CDR1 and CDR2: LGHDT, YNNKEL (reference sequence). CDR3 in DNA: TGTGCCAGCAGCCAATTGGGTAGCGGGAGAAGGGAGACCCAGTACTTC. Translation gives CASSQLGSGRRETQYF.

The rearrangement links TRBV7-9 to TRBJ1-5; D not certain. The CDR3 totals 15 residues. Germline V gene sequence: CDR1 SEHNR, CDR2 FQNEAQ (reference sequence). Between the trimmed V and J ends, which lost 1 base and 2 bases, there was a span of 9 bases. DNA for the CDR3: TGTGCCAGCAGCTTAGGGGGAGGAGGCAATCAGCCCCAGCATTTT. Residues: CASSLGGGGNQPQHF.

The chain employs TRBV29-1 and TRBJ1-1; no definite D call. V was clipped by 6 bases and J by 0 bases, with 11 bases between them. The germline V gene encodes CDR1 SQVTM and CDR2 ANQGSEA. This CDR3 has 13 residues. The CDR3 DNA follows: TGCAGCGTCATCAGGCGATTGAACACTGAAGCTTTCTTT. Encoded protein: CSVIRRLNTEAFF.

The chain has TRBV27 and TRBJ1-1; TRBD1 is a possible D gene (5 bases). V dropped 0 bases and J dropped 0 bases, with 8 bases sitting between them. CDR1 and CDR2 (germline): MNHEY, SMNVEV (reference sequence). CDR3 size: 15 residues. The CDR3 bases are TGTGCCAGCAGTTTATCGGCAGGGTTGAACACTGAAGCTTTCTTT. Protein product: CASSLSAGLNTEAFF.

The V call is TRBV4-1, the J call TRBJ2-1; 8 positions match TRBD2. The V segment lost 7 bases and the J segment 9 bases; nucleotides outside the gene matches: 8. Germline V CDR1 and CDR2: MGHRA, YSYEKL. CDR3 length equals 13 residues. The DNA of the CDR3 is TGCGCCAGCACGATAACCGGGACTAGTGAGCAGTTCTTC. This translates into CASTITGTSEQFF.

J is TRBJ2-6 and V is TRBV3-1 (or the pseudogene TRBV3-2); D uncertain. Germline V gene sequence: CDR1 LGHDT, CDR2 YNNKEL (reference sequence). The CDR3 covers 18 residues. Trimming shortened V by 1 base and J by 0 bases, and 13 bases separated the two germline ends. The CDR3 loop is CASSQVSRLPSGANVLTF. CDR3 nucleotides: TGTGCCAGCAGCCAAGTTAGCCGTCTCCCCTCTGGGGCCAACGTCCTGACTTTC.

Only a few counts were recorded for this clone. The chain uses TRBV4-1 and TRBJ1-5, with TRBD1 identical over 8 bases. V was clipped by 0 bases and J by 2 bases; unmatched bases: 3. Per the germline V gene, CDR1 is MGHRA and CDR2 is YSYEKL. This CDR3 is built from 16 residues. The CDR3 here is CASSQDHRGGNQPQHF. The CDR3 DNA follows: TGCGCCAGCAGCCAAGATCACAGGGGGGGCAATCAGCCCCAGCATTTT.

This clone was detected only once. The V call is TRBV5-5, the J call TRBJ1-2; TRBD1 is a possible D gene (5 bases). The CDR3 sequence is 18 residues long. The germline CDR1 and CDR2 sequences are SGHKS and YYEKEE (reference sequence). The V end lost 0 bases, the J end lost 1 base, and 19 bases lay between the germline ends. CDR3 coding DNA: TGTGCCAGCAGCTTGGCCGGACTAGGGATCGGGGGTAACTATGGCTACACCTTC. It translates to CASSLAGLGIGGNYGYTF.

The CDR3 region is CASSGTSGSSSGANVLTF. The CDR3 nucleotides read TGTGCCAGCAGTGGGACTAGCGGGAGCAGCTCTGGGGCCAACGTCCTGACTTTC. The chain joins TRBV28 to TRBJ2-6, with 14 nucleotides matching TRBD2. Germline CDR1 reads MDHEN; CDR2 reads SYDVKM. V dropped 5 bases and J dropped 0; count of bases not matched to a gene: 3. The CDR3 totals 18 residues.

This chain links TRBV4-1 with TRBJ2-1; the match to TRBD2 covers 8 bases. This CDR3 is built from 15 residues. Germline V CDR1 and CDR2: MGHRA, YSYEKL. V gave up 4 bases and J gave up 7 bases; unmatched junction bases: 9. This chain's CDR3 is CASSLYGAGGNEQFF. DNA for the CDR3: TGCGCCAGCAGCCTTTACGGGGCGGGAGGTAATGAGCAGTTCTTC.

This chain joins TRBV7-3 and TRBJ1-1, with D maybe TRBD1 (6 bases). Germline loops: CDR1 SGHTA, CDR2 FQGTGA. Trimming took 2 bases from V and 3 from J, leaving 10 bases between them. This CDR3 comprises 14 residues. CDR3: CASSLGEGDTEAFF. In DNA, the CDR3 is TGTGCCAGCAGCTTAGGGGAGGGGGACACTGAAGCTTTCTTT.

The rearrangement joins TRBV5-4 to TRBJ1-2, with 9 bases lining up with TRBD1. V lost 0 bases to trimming and J lost 3 bases; unmatched junction nucleotides: 6. The CDR3 spans 16 residues. Germline V CDR1 and CDR2: SGHNT, YYREEE (reference sequence). CDR3 DNA: TGTGCCAGCAGCTTGGACAGGGGGCAGCGTGACTATGGCTACACCTTC. Translation gives CASSLDRGQRDYGYTF.

The V call is TRBV28, the J call TRBJ1-1, with TRBD1 as a possible D gene (6 bases). The CDR3 sequence is 13 residues long. Germline assignment: CDR1 MDHEN and CDR2 SYDVKM. The V end was cut by 7 bases, the J end by 0 bases, with 9 bases between. The CDR3 coding sequence is TGTGCCAGCATCAGACAGGTGAACACTGAAGCTTTCTTT. This gives the protein CASIRQVNTEAFF.

This clone has only one observation. The genes are TRBV9 and TRBJ1-3; D might be TRBD1 (6 bases). CDR1 is SGDLS and CDR2 is YYNGEE in the germline V gene. The CDR3 sequence is 16 residues long. V lost 0 bases and J lost 2, with 12 bases in between. The CDR3 DNA reads as TGTGCCAGCAGCGTAGGCCAGGGGATGGCTGGAAACACCATATATTTT. Translation gives CASSVGQGMAGNTIYF.

This chain joins TRBV7-2 and TRBJ1-2, with TRBD1 as a possible D gene (6 bases). The CDR3 extends over 14 amino acids. Germline V lookup: CDR1 SGHTA, CDR2 FQGNSA. The V and J ends lost 5 bases and 0 bases respectively, with 10 bases between them. CDR3 loop: CASSPTGANYGYTF. CDR3 in DNA: TGTGCCAGCAGCCCGACAGGAGCTAACTATGGCTACACCTTC.

This clone has more than one count but fewer than ten. The CDR3, as DNA: TGTGCCAGTAGATACAGGGGGAGTGAAGCTTTCTTT. Encoded protein: CASRYRGSEAFF. V gene TRBV19 combines with J gene TRBJ1-1; 8 bases are shared with TRBD1. The germline gives CDR1 LNHDA, CDR2 SQIVND (reference sequence). The V segment lost 6 bases and the J segment 7 bases; nucleotides outside the gene matches: 4. The CDR3 loop spans 12 amino acids.

The chain uses TRBV5-1 and TRBJ2-4, with a tentative D call TRBD2 (5 bases). The CDR3 has 13 amino acids. V was pared by 5 bases and J by 4 bases, with 10 bases between. Germline lookup yields CDR1 SGHRS and CDR2 YFSETQ. The CDR3 loop reads CASRRSGKNIQYF. The CDR3 DNA is TGCGCCAGCAGGCGGTCGGGAAAAAACATTCAGTACTTC.

The chain uses TRBV2 and TRBJ2-2, with D perhaps TRBD2 (5 bases). The germline gives CDR1 SNHLY, CDR2 FYNNEI. This CDR3 is built from 14 residues. The germline V and J ends were trimmed by 7 bases and 5 bases, with 14 bases remaining between them. The CDR3 coding sequence is TGTGCCAGCACTGGTCTGAGGGCAACCGGGGAGCTGTTTTTT. Encoded protein: CASTGLRATGELFF.

The genes are TRBV6-5 and TRBJ2-1; 8 nucleotides align to TRBD1. Germline V gene sequence: CDR1 MNHEY, CDR2 SVGAGI. The CDR3 consists of 14 residues. J gave up 1 base and V 7 bases, and 3 bases lay outside the gene matches. The DNA of the CDR3 is TGTGCCAGCACCCGGACAGGGTCCTACAATGAGCAGTTCTTC. Translating gives CASTRTGSYNEQFF.

J is TRBJ1-2 and V is TRBV6-1, with a tentative D call TRBD1 (5 bases). The CDR3 is made up of 15 amino acids. V shed 2 bases and J shed 4 bases, with 14 bases lying between them. Germline V gene sequence: CDR1 MNHNS, CDR2 SASEGT. CDR3 loop: CASSEKDRPGYGYTF. CDR3 sequence (DNA): TGTGCCAGCAGTGAAAAAGACAGACCGGGCTATGGCTACACCTTC.

The chain has TRBV18 and TRBJ1-1; TRBD1 is a possible D gene (5 bases). The CDR3 is 15 amino acids. The V gene's germline CDR1 is KGHSH and CDR2 LQKENI. V lost 3 bases to trimming and J lost 4 bases, with 15 bases between them. In DNA form, the CDR3 reads TGTGCCAGCTCACCGAACCAGGGAAGTAGCACTGAAGCTTTCTTT. Translated: CASSPNQGSSTEAFF.

The chain is built from TRBV7-3 and TRBJ2-6, with D possibly being TRBD1 (6 bases). The CDR3 sequence is 17 residues long. The germline V gene has CDR1 SGHTA and CDR2 FQGTGA. The V end was cut by 5 bases, the J end by 4 bases, with 18 bases between. The CDR3 is CASSPYSLGAGANVLTF. CDR3 bases: TGTGCCAGCAGCCCATATTCCCTGGGGGCAGGGGCCAACGTCCTGACTTTC.

The V and J genes are TRBV7-2 and TRBJ1-5; D gene unclear. The length of the CDR3 is 14 residues. The V gene's germline CDR1 is SGHTA and CDR2 FQGNSA. V lost 1 base to trimming and J lost 2 bases, with 6 bases between them. CDR3 DNA sequence: TGTGCCAGCAGCTTAGTTCTAGGCAATCAGCCCCAGCATTTT. This sequence encodes CASSLVLGNQPQHF.

The chain uses TRBV4-2 and TRBJ1-5, with D perhaps TRBD1 (6 bases). CDR1 and CDR2 from the germline V gene are LGHNA and YNFKEQ. The CDR3 contains 13 residues. V lost 2 bases and J 9 bases, leaving 11 bases between the germline ends. Here the CDR3 reads CASSQSQTGPQHF. The CDR3 coding sequence is TGTGCCAGCAGCCAATCCCAGACAGGGCCCCAGCATTTT.

This clone was observed a handful of times. The chain carries TRBV28 and TRBJ1-5, with a tentative D call TRBD1 (5 bases). Trimming pared 2 bases from V and 6 bases from J, leaving 11 bases between. This CDR3 spans 14 amino acids. Per germline, CDR1 MDHEN and CDR2 SYDVKM. In DNA form, the CDR3 reads TGTGCCAGCAGTTTAACCGGGCAGGGTCAGCCCCAGCATTTT. It is translated as CASSLTGQGQPQHF. Full variable domain (missing parts from reference TRBV28 and TRBJ1-5): DVKVTQSSRYLVKRTGEKVFLECVQDMDHENMFWYRQDPGLGLRLIYFSYDVKMKEKGDIPEGYSVSREKKERFSLILESASTNQTSMYLCASSLTGQGQPQHFGDGTRLSIL.

V gene TRBV6-1 combines with J gene TRBJ2-1, with TRBD2 as a possible D gene (6 bases). V was pared by 1 base and J by 2 bases, with 12 bases between. This CDR3 is 16 amino acids long. CDR1 and CDR2 (germline): MNHNS, SASEGT. The CDR3 loop is CASSEGAGSPYNEQFF. CDR3 sequence (DNA): TGTGCCAGCAGTGAAGGGGCGGGATCCCCCTACAATGAGCAGTTCTTC.

The V gene is TRBV7-2, the J gene TRBJ2-3, with D maybe TRBD2 (5 bases). The CDR3 runs 15 residues. The ends were cut back, 2 bases at V and 3 bases at J, with 12 bases in the middle. Germline V gene lookup returns CDR1 SGHTA and CDR2 FQGNSA. In DNA, the CDR3 is TGTGCCAGCAGCTTAATCGGAGGTTGGACAGATACGCAGTATTTT. This sequence encodes CASSLIGGWTDTQYF.

The CDR3 sequence is CASSAGRPGLNYGYTF. The CDR3 coding sequence is TGTGCCAGCAGTGCGGGGAGACCCGGACTTAACTATGGCTACACCTTC. This chain joins TRBV6-2 or TRBV6-3 and TRBJ1-2, with D unresolved. This CDR3 has 16 amino acids. V dropped 5 bases and J dropped 1 base, with 17 bases sitting between them. Germline loops: CDR1 MNHEY, CDR2 SVGEGT.